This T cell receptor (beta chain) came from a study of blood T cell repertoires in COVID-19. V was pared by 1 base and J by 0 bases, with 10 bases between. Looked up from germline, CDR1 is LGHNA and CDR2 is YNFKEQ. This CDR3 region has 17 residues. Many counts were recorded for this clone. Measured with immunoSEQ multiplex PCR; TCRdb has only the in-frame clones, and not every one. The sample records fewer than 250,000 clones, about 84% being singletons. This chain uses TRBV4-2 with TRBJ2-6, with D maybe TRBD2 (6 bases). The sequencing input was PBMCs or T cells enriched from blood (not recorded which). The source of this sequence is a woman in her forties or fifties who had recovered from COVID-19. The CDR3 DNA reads TGTGCCAGCAGCCAAGGGGACTCTATCTCTGGGGCCAACGTCCTGACTTTC. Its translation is CASSQGDSISGANVLTF.